One sample yielded the 13 T cell receptor beta chains listed below, sequenced in a study of T-cell reconstitution after alpha-beta-depleted transplantation in children. It was with unique molecular identifiers that the TCRbeta library was prepared. In TCRdb, the PCR reads were re-called with MiXCR into one record per CDR3 protein. Of about 470,000 distinct CDR3 sequences in the sample, about 40% were seen once. The sequences come from PBMCs, collected before TCRalphabeta/CD19-depleted stem cell transplant. These receptors all come from a girl aged 2 to 9 with aplastic anemia, due to receive a stem cell transplant.

The J gene is TRBJ1-6, the V gene TRBV20-1, with D unclear. The CDR3 is 10 amino acids. Germline V CDR1 and CDR2: DFQATT, SNEGSKA (reference sequence). The V and J ends lost 5 bases and 12 bases respectively, with 8 bases between them. This CDR3 is CSAFPVPLHF. CDR3 DNA sequence: TGCAGTGCTTTCCCGGTACCCCTCCACTTT.

This chain links TRBV29-1 with TRBJ1-2; no firm D call. The germline V gene encodes CDR1 SQVTM and CDR2 ANQGSEA. The CDR3 is 13 residues long. The V and J ends lost 3 bases and 4 bases respectively, with 12 bases between them. CDR3 amino acids: CSVDKWKSYGYTF. CDR3 coding DNA: TGCAGCGTTGATAAATGGAAGAGCTATGGCTACACCTTC.

V is TRBV20-1 and J is TRBJ2-1; perhaps D is TRBD1 or TRBD2 (5 bases each). Germline V CDR1 and CDR2: DFQATT, SNEGSKA (reference sequence). This CDR3 contains 12 residues. Trimming removed 5 bases from V and 4 bases from J, with 9 bases in between. Written as DNA, the CDR3 is TGCAGTGCTTGGGACGGATACAATGAGCAGTTCTTC. The encoded protein is CSAWDGYNEQFF.

V is TRBV5-4 and J is TRBJ2-3; D not certain. Trimming shortened V by 0 bases and J by 1 base, and 6 bases separated the two germline ends. This CDR3 is built from 14 residues. Per germline, CDR1 SGHNT and CDR2 YYREEE (reference sequence). CDR3: CASSLEHRTDTQYF. The CDR3 DNA follows: TGTGCCAGCAGCTTGGAACATCGCACAGATACGCAGTATTTT.

Ten or more counts support this clonotype. This rearrangement joins TRBV5-1 to TRBJ1-2, with D hard to call. Germline V lookup: CDR1 SGHRS, CDR2 YFSETQ. V dropped 3 bases and J dropped 5 bases, with 11 bases sitting between them. CDR3 length: 13 amino acids. CDR3 DNA: TGCGCCAGCAGCTCACGCAACGGGTATGGCTACACCTTC. This encodes CASSSRNGYGYTF. Complete variable domain (other parts from reference TRBV5-1 and TRBJ1-2): KAGVTQTPRYLIKTRGQQVTLSCSPISGHRSVSWYQQTPGQGLQFLFEYFSETQRNKGNFPGRFSGRQFSNSRSEMNVSTLELGDSALYLCASSSRNGYGYTFGSGTRLTVV.

This clonotype was seen a single time. An end of the junction differs from the germline gene, which may be a read error. The chain has TRBV7-8 and TRBJ2-1; 10 nucleotides align to TRBD1. Germline V lookup: CDR1 SGHVS, CDR2 FQNEAQ. The CDR3 sequence is 14 residues long. CDR3 residues: CASASEGQGLRRSF. As DNA, the CDR3 is TGTGCCAGCGCTTCCGAGGGACAGGGGCTGCGTCGGTCCTTC.

This clonotype was seen more than once but under ten times. This rearrangement joins TRBV4-1 to TRBJ1-1; 7 bases line up with TRBD1. V lost 0 bases and J lost 5; bases outside the gene matches: 9. The germline gives CDR1 MGHRA, CDR2 YSYEKL. This CDR3 is built from 16 residues. CDR3 coding DNA: TGCGCCAGCAGCCAAGAAGGGCGGAGGGGGCAAACTGAAGCTTTCTTT. Amino acid sequence: CASSQEGRRGQTEAFF.

The chain carries TRBV7-2 and TRBJ1-3; D is uncertain. Germline loops: CDR1 SGHTA, CDR2 FQGNSA. V dropped 4 bases and J dropped 0 bases, with 10 bases sitting between them. The CDR3 sequence is 15 residues long. The CDR3 sequence is CASSSTESSGNTIYF. The CDR3 nucleotides are TGTGCCAGCAGCTCTACAGAGAGCTCTGGAAACACCATATATTTT.

This clonotype was seen more than once but under ten times. The chain is built from TRBV28 and TRBJ1-6; possibly TRBD1 for D (5 bases). The CDR3 totals 13 residues. Trimming removed 3 bases at V and 12 bases at J, with 12 bases between. Germline V gene data show CDR1 as MDHEN and CDR2 as SYDVKM. CDR3 region: CASSLDTRGPLHF. Written as DNA, the CDR3 is TGTGCCAGCAGTTTGGATACTAGGGGACCCCTCCACTTT.

This clonotype came up many times. The rearrangement joins TRBV7-2 to TRBJ2-1; D is unresolved. Germline assignment: CDR1 SGHTA and CDR2 FQGNSA. Between the trimmed V and J ends, which lost 1 base and 5 bases, there was a span of 12 bases. There are 15 residues in the CDR3. The CDR3 DNA sequence: TGTGCCAGCAGCTTAGTACCTCAGGTGGACAATGAGCAGTTCTTC. Translating it yields CASSLVPQVDNEQFF.

There are many counts of this clonotype. This chain uses TRBV9 with TRBJ2-3; 9 nucleotides align to TRBD1. The CDR3 covers 15 residues. CDR1 is SGDLS, CDR2 YYNGEE, per germline. V lost 0 bases and J lost 8; bases outside the gene matches: 7. Here the CDR3 reads CASSVGTGEEGTQYF. In DNA, the CDR3 is TGTGCCAGCAGCGTAGGGACAGGGGAGGAGGGTACGCAGTATTTT.

A few counts support this clonotype. The chain is built from TRBV5-1 and TRBJ2-6; D gene unclear. CDR1 SGHRS and CDR2 YFSETQ come from the germline V gene. Trimming took 0 bases from V and 0 from J, leaving 7 bases between them. The CDR3 totals 16 residues. CDR3 bases: TGCGCCAGCAGCTTGGCCCAGATCTCTGGGGCCAACGTCCTGACTTTC. Its translation is CASSLAQISGANVLTF.

This clonotype showed up many times. The chain couples TRBV20-1 to TRBJ2-7; weak D call: TRBD2 (7 bases). This CDR3 region has 17 residues. Trimming took 4 bases from V and 5 from J, leaving 27 bases between them. Per the germline V gene, CDR1 is DFQATT and CDR2 is SNEGSKA (reference sequence). The CDR3 is CSAKGVWWEGQVHEQYF. The CDR3 DNA follows: TGCAGTGCTAAGGGGGTCTGGTGGGAGGGCCAAGTCCACGAGCAGTACTTC.